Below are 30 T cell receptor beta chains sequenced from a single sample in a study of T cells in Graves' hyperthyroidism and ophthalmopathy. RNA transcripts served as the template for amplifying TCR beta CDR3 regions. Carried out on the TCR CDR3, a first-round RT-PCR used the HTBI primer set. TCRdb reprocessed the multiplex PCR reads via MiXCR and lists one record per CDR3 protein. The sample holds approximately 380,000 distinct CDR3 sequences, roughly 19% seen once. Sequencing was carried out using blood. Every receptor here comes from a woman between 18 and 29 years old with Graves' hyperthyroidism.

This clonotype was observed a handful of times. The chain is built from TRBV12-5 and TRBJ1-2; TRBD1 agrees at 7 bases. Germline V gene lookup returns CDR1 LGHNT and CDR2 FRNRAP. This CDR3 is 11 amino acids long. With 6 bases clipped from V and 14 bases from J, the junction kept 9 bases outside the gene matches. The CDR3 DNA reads TGTGCTAGTGGGACCGGGACAGCGAGGACCTTC. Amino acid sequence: CASGTGTARTF.

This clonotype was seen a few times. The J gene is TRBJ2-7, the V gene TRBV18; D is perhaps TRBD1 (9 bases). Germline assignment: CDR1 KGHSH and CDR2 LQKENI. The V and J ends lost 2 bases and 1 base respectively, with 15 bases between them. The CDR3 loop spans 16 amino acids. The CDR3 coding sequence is TGTGCCAGCTCACCAGGGACAGGGACTAGATCCTACGAGCAGTACTTC. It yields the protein CASSPGTGTRSYEQYF.

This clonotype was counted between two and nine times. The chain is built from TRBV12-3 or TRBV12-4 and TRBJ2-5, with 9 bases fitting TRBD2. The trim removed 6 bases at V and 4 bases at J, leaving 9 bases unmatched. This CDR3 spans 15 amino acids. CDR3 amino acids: CASRRTSESSETQYF. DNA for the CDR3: TGTGCCAGCAGGCGGACTAGCGAATCCTCAGAGACCCAGTACTTC.

CDR3 loop: CASSQPGQRSGNTIYF. Here the CDR3 DNA reads TGCGCCAGCAGCCAGCCAGGACAGCGCTCTGGAAACACCATATATTTT. The rearrangement joins TRBV4-1 to TRBJ1-3; tentative D call: TRBD1 (6 bases). Trimming cost V 3 bases and J 0 bases, with 12 bases left between them. From germline, CDR1 is MGHRA and CDR2 YSYEKL. The CDR3 sequence is 16 residues long.

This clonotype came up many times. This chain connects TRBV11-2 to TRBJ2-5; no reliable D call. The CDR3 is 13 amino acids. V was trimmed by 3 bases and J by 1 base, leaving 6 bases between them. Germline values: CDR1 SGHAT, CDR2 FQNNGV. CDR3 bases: TGTGCCAGCAGCTTGGAGTTCCAAGAGACCCAGTACTTC. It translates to CASSLEFQETQYF.

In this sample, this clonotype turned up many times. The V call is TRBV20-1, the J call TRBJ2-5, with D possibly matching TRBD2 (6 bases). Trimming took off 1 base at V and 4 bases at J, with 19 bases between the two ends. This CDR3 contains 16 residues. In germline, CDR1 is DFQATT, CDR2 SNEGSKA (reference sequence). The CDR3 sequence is CSARVRRTSPRETQYF. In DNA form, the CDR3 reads TGCAGTGCTAGAGTCCGGAGAACTAGCCCCCGAGAGACCCAGTACTTC.

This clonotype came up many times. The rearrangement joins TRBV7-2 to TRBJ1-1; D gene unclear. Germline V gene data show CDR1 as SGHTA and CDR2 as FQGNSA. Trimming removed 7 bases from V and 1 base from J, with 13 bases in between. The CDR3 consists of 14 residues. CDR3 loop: CASKSVTSNTEAFF. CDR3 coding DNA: TGTGCCAGCAAGTCTGTCACTTCGAACACTGAAGCTTTCTTT.

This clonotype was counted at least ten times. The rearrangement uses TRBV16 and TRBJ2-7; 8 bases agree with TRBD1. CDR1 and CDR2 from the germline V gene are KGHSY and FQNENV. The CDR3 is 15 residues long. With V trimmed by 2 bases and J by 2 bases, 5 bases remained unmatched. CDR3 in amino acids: CASSQLGQGAYEQYF. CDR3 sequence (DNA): TGTGCCAGCAGCCAACTTGGACAGGGAGCCTACGAGCAGTACTTC. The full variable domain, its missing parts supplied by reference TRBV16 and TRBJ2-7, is GEEVAQTPKHLVRGEGQKAKLYCAPIKGHSYVFWYQQVLKNEFKFLISFQNENVFDETGMPKERFSAKCLPNSPCSLEIQATKLEDSAVYFCASSQLGQGAYEQYFGPGTRLTVT.

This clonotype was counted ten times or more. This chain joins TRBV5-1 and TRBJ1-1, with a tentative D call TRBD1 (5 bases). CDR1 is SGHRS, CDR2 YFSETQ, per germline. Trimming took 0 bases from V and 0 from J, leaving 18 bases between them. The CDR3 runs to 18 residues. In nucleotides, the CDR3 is TGCGCCAGCAGCTTGGACCAGGGTCGTAAAAGCCTGAACACTGAAGCTTTCTTT. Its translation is CASSLDQGRKSLNTEAFF.

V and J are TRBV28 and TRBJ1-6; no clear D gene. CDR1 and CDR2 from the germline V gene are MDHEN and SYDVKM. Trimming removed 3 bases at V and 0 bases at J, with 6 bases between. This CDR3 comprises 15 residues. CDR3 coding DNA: TGTGCCAGCAGTTTCGGGCACTCCTATAATTCACCCCTCCACTTT. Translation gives CASSFGHSYNSPLHF.

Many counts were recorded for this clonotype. The CDR3 nucleotides read TGTGCCAGCAGTGTTCACGGGTCTGGGGCCAACGTCCTGACTTTC. Protein sequence: CASSVHGSGANVLTF. The genes are TRBV6-1 and TRBJ2-6; D remains unclear. The V and J ends lost 4 bases and 1 base respectively, with 8 bases between them. The length of the CDR3 is 15 residues. CDR1 is MNHNS and CDR2 is SASEGT in the germline V gene.

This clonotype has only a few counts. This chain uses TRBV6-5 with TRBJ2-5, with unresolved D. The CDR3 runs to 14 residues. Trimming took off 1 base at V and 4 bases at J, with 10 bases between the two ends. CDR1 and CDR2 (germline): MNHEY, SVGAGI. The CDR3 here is CASSYFMGGETQYF. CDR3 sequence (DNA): TGTGCCAGCAGTTACTTTATGGGCGGAGAGACCCAGTACTTC.

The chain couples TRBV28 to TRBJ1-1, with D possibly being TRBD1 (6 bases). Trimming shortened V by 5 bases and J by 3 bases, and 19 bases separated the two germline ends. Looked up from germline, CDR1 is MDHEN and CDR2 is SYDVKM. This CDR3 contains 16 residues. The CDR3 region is CASSTKRGFEDTEAFF. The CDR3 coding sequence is TGTGCCAGCAGTACCAAGAGGGGGTTTGAGGACACTGAAGCTTTCTTT.

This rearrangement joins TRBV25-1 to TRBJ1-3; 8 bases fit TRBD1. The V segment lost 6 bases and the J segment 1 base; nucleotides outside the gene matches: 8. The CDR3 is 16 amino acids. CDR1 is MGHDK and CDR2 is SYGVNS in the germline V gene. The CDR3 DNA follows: TGTGCCAGCAGCTACGGACAGGGTTCATCTGGAAACACCATATATTTT. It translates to CASSYGQGSSGNTIYF.

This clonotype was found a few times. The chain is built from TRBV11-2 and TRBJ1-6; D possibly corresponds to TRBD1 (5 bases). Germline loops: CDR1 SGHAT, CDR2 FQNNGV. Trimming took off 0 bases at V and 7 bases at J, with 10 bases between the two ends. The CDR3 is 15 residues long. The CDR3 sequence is CASSLETVGNSPLHF. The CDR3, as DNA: TGTGCCAGCAGCTTAGAGACAGTAGGGAATTCACCCCTCCACTTT.

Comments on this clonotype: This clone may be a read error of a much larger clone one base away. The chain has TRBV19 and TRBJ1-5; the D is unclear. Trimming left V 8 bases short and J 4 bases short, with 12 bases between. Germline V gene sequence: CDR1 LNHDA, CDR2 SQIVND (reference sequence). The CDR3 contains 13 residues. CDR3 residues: CASSVRLNQPQHF. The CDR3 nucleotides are TGTGCCAGTTCGGTAAGGTTAAATCAGCCCCAGCATTTT.

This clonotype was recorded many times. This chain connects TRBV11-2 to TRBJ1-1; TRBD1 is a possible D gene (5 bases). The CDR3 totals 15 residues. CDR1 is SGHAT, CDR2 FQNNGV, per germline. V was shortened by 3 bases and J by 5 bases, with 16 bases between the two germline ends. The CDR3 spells CASSLGRASGTEAFF. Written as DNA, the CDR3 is TGTGCCAGCAGCTTGGGCAGGGCGAGTGGGACTGAAGCTTTCTTT. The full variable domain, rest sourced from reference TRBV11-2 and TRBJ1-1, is EAGVAQSPRYKIIEKRQSVAFWCNPISGHATLYWYQQILGQGPKLLIQFQNNGVVDDSQLPKDRFSAERLKGVDSTLKIQPAKLEDSAVYLCASSLGRASGTEAFFGQGTRLTVV.

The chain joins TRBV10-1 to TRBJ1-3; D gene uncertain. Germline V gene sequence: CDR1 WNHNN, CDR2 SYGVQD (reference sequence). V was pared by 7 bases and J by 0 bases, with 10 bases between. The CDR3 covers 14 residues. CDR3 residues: CASIDAGSGNTIYF. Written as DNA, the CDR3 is TGCGCCAGCATTGATGCAGGCTCTGGAAACACCATATATTTT.

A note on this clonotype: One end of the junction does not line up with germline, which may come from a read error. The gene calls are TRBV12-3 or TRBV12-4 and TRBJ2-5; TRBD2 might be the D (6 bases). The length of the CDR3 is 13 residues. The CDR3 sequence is CASSSGGQETKYF. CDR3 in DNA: TGTGCCAGCTCCTCCGGGGGTCAAGAGACCAAGTACTTC.

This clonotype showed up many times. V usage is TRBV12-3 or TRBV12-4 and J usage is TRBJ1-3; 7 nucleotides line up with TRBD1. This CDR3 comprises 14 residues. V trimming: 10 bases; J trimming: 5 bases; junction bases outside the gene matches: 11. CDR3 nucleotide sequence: TGTGCCATAAACCCGGGACAGAAAAGAAACACCATATATTTT. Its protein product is CAINPGQKRNTIYF.

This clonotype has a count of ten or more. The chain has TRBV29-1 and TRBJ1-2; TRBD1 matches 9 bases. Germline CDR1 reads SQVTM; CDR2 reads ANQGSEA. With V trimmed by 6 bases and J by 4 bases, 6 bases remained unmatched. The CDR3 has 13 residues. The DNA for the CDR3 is TGCAGCGTGGGACAGGGAGGCGGCTATGGCTACACCTTC. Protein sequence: CSVGQGGGYGYTF. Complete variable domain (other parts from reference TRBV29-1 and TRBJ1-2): SAVISQKPSRDICQRGTSLTIQCQVDSQVTMMFWYRQQPGQSLTLIATANQGSEATYESGFVIDKFPISRPNLTFSTLTVSNMSPEDSSIYLCSVGQGGGYGYTFGSGTRLTVV.

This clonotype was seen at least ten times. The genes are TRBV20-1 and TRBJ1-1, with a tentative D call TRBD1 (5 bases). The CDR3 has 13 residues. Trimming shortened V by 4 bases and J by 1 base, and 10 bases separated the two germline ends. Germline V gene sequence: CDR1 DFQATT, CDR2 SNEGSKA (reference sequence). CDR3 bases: TGCAGTGCTATATGGGGGACGAACACTGAAGCTTTCTTT. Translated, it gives CSAIWGTNTEAFF.

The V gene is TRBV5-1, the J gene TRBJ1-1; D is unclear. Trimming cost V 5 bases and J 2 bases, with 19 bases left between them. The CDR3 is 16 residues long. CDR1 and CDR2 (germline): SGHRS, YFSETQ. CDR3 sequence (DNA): TGCGCCAGCAGACTGGATCACAGCGGATCAAACACTGAAGCTTTCTTT. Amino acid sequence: CASRLDHSGSNTEAFF.

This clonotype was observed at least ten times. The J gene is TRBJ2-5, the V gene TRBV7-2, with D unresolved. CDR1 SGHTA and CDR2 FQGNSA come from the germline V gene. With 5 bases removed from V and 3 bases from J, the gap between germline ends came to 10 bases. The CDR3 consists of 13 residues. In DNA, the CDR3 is TGTGCCAGCAGCGCCGTTGTAGAAGAGACCCAGTACTTC. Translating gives CASSAVVEETQYF.

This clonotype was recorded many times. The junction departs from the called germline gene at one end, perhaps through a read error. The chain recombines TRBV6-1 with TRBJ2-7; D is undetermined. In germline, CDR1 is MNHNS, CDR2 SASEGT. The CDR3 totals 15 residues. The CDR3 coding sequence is TGTGCCAGCAGTGAAGCCCCGGTAGAGACCTACGAGCGGTACTTC. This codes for CASSEAPVETYERYF.

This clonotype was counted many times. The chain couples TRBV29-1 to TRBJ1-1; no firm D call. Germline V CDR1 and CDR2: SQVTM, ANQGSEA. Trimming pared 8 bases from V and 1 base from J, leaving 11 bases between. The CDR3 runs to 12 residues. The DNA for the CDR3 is TGCAGCTCCCGGACGGCGAACACTGAAGCTTTCTTT. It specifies CSSRTANTEAFF.

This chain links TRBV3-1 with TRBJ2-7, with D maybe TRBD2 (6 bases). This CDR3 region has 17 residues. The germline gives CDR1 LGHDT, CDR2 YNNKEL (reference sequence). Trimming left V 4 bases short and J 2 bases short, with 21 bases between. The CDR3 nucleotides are TGTGCCAGCAGCCTCGTAGGTGGAAGGGGAGGCGCCTACGAGCAGTACTTC. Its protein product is CASSLVGGRGGAYEQYF.

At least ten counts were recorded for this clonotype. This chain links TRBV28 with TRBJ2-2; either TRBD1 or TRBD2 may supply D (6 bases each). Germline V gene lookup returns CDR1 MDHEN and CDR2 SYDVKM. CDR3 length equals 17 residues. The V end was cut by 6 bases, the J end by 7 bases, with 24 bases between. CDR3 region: CASRLTPDGGRGGELFF. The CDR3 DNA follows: TGTGCCAGCAGGTTAACGCCCGATGGGGGGCGCGGCGGGGAGCTGTTTTTT.

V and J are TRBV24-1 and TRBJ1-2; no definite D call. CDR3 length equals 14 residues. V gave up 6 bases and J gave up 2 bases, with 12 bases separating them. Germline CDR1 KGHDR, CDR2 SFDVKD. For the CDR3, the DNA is TGTGCCACCAGTTCAACGGGGTCCAACTATGGCTACACCTTC. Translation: CATSSTGSNYGYTF.

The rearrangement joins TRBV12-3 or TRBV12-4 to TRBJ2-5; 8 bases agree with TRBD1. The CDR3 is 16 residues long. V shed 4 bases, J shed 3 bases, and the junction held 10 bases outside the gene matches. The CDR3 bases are TGTGCCAGCAGTTCTTTCGACAGGGGTGGAAAAGAGACCCAGTACTTC. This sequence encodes CASSSFDRGGKETQYF.